Following are 25 T cell receptor beta chains from one sample sequenced in a study of early T cells in non-severe SARS-CoV-2 infection. TCRdb re-called the 5' RACE reads through MiXCR, storing one row per CDR3 protein. Here the sample spans approximately 60,000 distinct CDR3 sequences, 10% to 15% being singletons. Specimen: whole blood. Every receptor here comes from an adult who was a healthcare worker with PCR-confirmed SARS-CoV-2 infection or an uninfected control (not recorded which).

This clonotype was observed at least ten times. This chain connects TRBV4-2 to TRBJ2-7; 12 bases map to TRBD2. The CDR3 has 20 residues. The germline V gene encodes CDR1 LGHNA and CDR2 YNFKEQ. Trimming removed 4 bases from V and 0 bases from J; junction bases left unmatched: 16. The CDR3 spells CASSPRAMTSGGHSSYEQYF. The CDR3 DNA sequence: TGTGCCAGCAGCCCAAGGGCAATGACTAGCGGGGGACACAGCTCCTACGAGCAGTACTTC.

At least ten counts were recorded for this clonotype. V gene TRBV3-1 combines with J gene TRBJ2-7, with 10 bases fitting TRBD2. The CDR3 is 13 amino acids. Germline-derived CDR1 and CDR2 are LGHDT and YNNKEL (reference sequence). Trimming removed 3 bases from V and 5 bases from J; junction bases left unmatched: 1. This chain's CDR3 is CASSQGLAHEQYF. Written as DNA, the CDR3 is TGTGCCAGCAGCCAGGGACTAGCGCACGAGCAGTACTTC.

This clonotype was found many times. This rearrangement joins TRBV7-3 to TRBJ2-3; D might be TRBD1 (6 bases). The CDR3 consists of 15 residues. CDR1 and CDR2 from the germline V gene are SGHTA and FQGTGA. Trimming stripped 4 bases from V and 3 bases from J, with 14 bases between. The CDR3 region has the DNA TGTGCCAGCAGCTCACAGGGCCCTGGGACAGATACGCAGTATTTT. It is translated as CASSSQGPGTDTQYF.

This clonotype showed up just a few times. The V and J genes are TRBV14 and TRBJ2-3, with TRBD1 matching 7 bases. V dropped 3 bases and J dropped 2; count of bases not matched to a gene: 8. CDR3 length equals 16 residues. Germline CDR1 reads SGHDN; CDR2 reads FVKESK. The CDR3 nucleotides read TGTGCCAGCAGCCATCCACAGGGGACAATCACAGATACGCAGTATTTT. It translates to CASSHPQGTITDTQYF.

In this sample, this clonotype turned up many times. This chain links TRBV7-9 with TRBJ2-1, with D perhaps TRBD1 (5 bases). Germline CDR1 is SEHNR and CDR2 is FQNEAQ (reference sequence). V was trimmed by 0 bases and J by 8 bases, leaving 17 bases between them. The CDR3 loop spans 16 amino acids. CDR3 sequence reads: CASSLATGPPSDEQFF. As DNA, the CDR3 is TGTGCCAGCAGCTTAGCCACAGGACCACCCTCGGATGAGCAGTTCTTC.

This clonotype was picked up many times. The chain has TRBV29-1 and TRBJ1-3; TRBD1 aligns across 7 bases. Germline CDR1 and CDR2: SQVTM and ANQGSEA. The CDR3 totals 16 residues. The V segment lost 6 bases and the J segment 0 bases; nucleotides outside the gene matches: 11. The CDR3 nucleotides are TGCAGCGTAGACCTGGGACAGCTAGGCTCTGGAAACACCATATATTTT. Its translation is CSVDLGQLGSGNTIYF.

This clonotype was seen a handful of times. The V call is TRBV27, the J call TRBJ2-3, with unresolved D. V lost 3 bases to trimming and J lost 2 bases, with 9 bases between them. This CDR3 is 14 amino acids long. Germline values: CDR1 MNHEY, CDR2 SMNVEV (reference sequence). In DNA form, the CDR3 reads TGTGCCAGCAGTTTTCTGGGAAACACAGATACGCAGTATTTT. It encodes CASSFLGNTDTQYF.

This clonotype was picked up many times. This sequence joins TRBV7-3 and TRBJ2-1; TRBD2 aligns across 12 bases. Germline CDR1 reads SGHTA; CDR2 reads FQGTGA. The V gene end was trimmed by 3 bases and the J gene end by 7 bases; junction bases not matched to a gene: 4. CDR3 length: 15 residues. The DNA for the CDR3 is TGTGCCAGCAGCTTCGGACTAGCGGGAAAGAATGAGCAGTTCTTC. Translation: CASSFGLAGKNEQFF.

V gene TRBV19 combines with J gene TRBJ1-5, with D possibly TRBD1 on 5 matching bases. CDR3 length equals 15 residues. The V end lost 5 bases, the J end lost 1 base, and 12 bases lay between the germline ends. CDR1 is LNHDA and CDR2 is SQIVND in the germline V gene (reference sequence). CDR3: CASSPRDVSNQPQHF. The CDR3 region has the DNA TGTGCCAGTAGTCCCCGGGACGTAAGCAATCAGCCCCAGCATTTT.

This clonotype was counted at least ten times. The chain carries TRBV20-1 and TRBJ1-1; D gene unclear. Per germline, CDR1 DFQATT and CDR2 SNEGSKA (reference sequence). V was cut by 0 bases and J by 2 bases, with 10 bases left in between. This CDR3 spans 14 amino acids. The CDR3 region has the DNA TGCAGTGCTAGAGATAGGGCCACTAACACTGAAGCTTTCTTT. Its translation is CSARDRATNTEAFF.

Ten or more counts support this clonotype. This chain links TRBV5-5 with TRBJ2-7; weak D call: TRBD1 (5 bases). Germline CDR1 and CDR2: SGHKS and YYEKEE (reference sequence). There are 12 residues in the CDR3. Trimming shortened V by 1 base and J by 5 bases, and 7 bases separated the two germline ends. CDR3: CASSLIRDEQYF. In nucleotides, the CDR3 is TGTGCCAGCAGCTTGATCAGGGACGAGCAGTACTTC. The whole variable domain, filled in from reference TRBV5-5 and TRBJ2-7, reads DAGVTQSPTHLIKTRGQQVTLRCSPISGHKSVSWYQQVLGQGPQFIFQYYEKEERGRGNFPDRFSARQFPNYSSELNVNALLLGDSALYLCASSLIRDEQYFGPGTRLTVT.

CDR3 DNA sequence: TGTGCCAGCAGTGTGACAGGGGGCGGCTACGAGCAGTACTTC. It translates to CASSVTGGGYEQYF. The chain joins TRBV12-3 or TRBV12-4 to TRBJ2-7, with 10 bases identical to TRBD1. The CDR3 contains 14 residues. Germline trimming cut 5 bases from V and 3 bases from J; bases unmatched to any gene: 4.

This clonotype was picked up many times. The J gene is TRBJ2-1, the V gene TRBV3-1, with 12 bases fitting TRBD2. There are 14 residues in the CDR3. The germline V gene encodes CDR1 LGHDT and CDR2 YNNKEL (reference sequence). V dropped 3 bases and J dropped 7; count of bases not matched to a gene: 1. The CDR3 reads CASSHLAGGNEQFF. The CDR3 DNA sequence: TGTGCCAGCAGCCATCTAGCGGGGGGGAATGAGCAGTTCTTC.

This clonotype was seen many times. The chain couples TRBV2 to TRBJ2-5; D may be TRBD2 (6 bases). This CDR3 is 13 amino acids long. Trimming cost V 8 bases and J 1 base, with 11 bases left between them. Germline-derived CDR1 and CDR2 are SNHLY and FYNNEI. The DNA of the CDR3 is TGTGCCAGCTCCGTCGGGGGCCAAGAGACCCAGTACTTC. It specifies CASSVGGQETQYF. The entire variable domain, with the rest obtained from reference TRBV2 and TRBJ2-5, is as follows: EPEVTQTPSHQVTQMGQEVILRCVPISNHLYFYWYRQILGQKVEFLVSFYNNEISEKSEIFDDQFSVERPDGSNFTLKIRSTKLEDSAMYFCASSVGGQETQYFGPGTRLLVL.

This clonotype came up once. V usage is TRBV2 and J usage is TRBJ1-3, with D perhaps matching TRBD1 (6 bases). CDR1 and CDR2 (germline): SNHLY, FYNNEI. This CDR3 spans 13 amino acids. CDR3 amino acids: CVTSGDAGNTIYF. CDR3 bases: TGTGTCACGTCAGGGGATGCTGGAAACACCATATATTTT.

This clonotype was seen a handful of times. The rearrangement uses TRBV5-6 and TRBJ1-5; 9 nucleotides align to TRBD1. V dropped 4 bases and J dropped 3; count of bases not matched to a gene: 5. CDR1 is SGHDT and CDR2 is YYEEEE in the germline V gene. The CDR3 has 15 residues. This chain's CDR3 is CASSRTGGPNQPQHF. The CDR3 bases are TGTGCCAGCAGCAGAACAGGGGGCCCCAATCAGCCCCAGCATTTT.

This clonotype was seen many times. The chain has TRBV28 and TRBJ2-7; TRBD2 might be the D (5 bases). The V end lost 11 bases, the J end lost 3 bases, and 11 bases lay between the germline ends. CDR1 is MDHEN, CDR2 SYDVKM, per germline. The CDR3 runs 11 residues. CDR3 in amino acids: CAAGAVYEQYF. The CDR3 region has the DNA TGTGCCGCGGGTGCGGTCTACGAGCAGTACTTC.

In this sample, this clonotype turned up many times. The gene calls are TRBV30 and TRBJ2-2; perhaps TRBD1 as D (6 bases). CDR1 and CDR2 (germline): GTSNPN, SVGIG (reference sequence). Trimming pared 1 base from V and 5 bases from J, leaving 17 bases between. There are 16 residues in the CDR3. CDR3 bases: TGTGCCTGGAGTGGAGGTGAGACAGGAGAGACCGGGGAGCTGTTTTTT. It translates to CAWSGGETGETGELFF.

With regard to this clonotype: Given a much more abundant clone one base away, this may be a read error. The chain employs TRBV20-1 and TRBJ2-7, with a possible D match to TRBD2 (5 bases). Trimming cost V 3 bases and J 3 bases, with 12 bases left between them. The CDR3 runs to 13 residues. Germline V gene sequence: CDR1 DFQATT, CDR2 SNEGSKA (reference sequence). The CDR3 DNA is TGCAGTGCTAGTCTCCGACGGGGCTACGAGCAGTACTTC. Its translation: CSASLRRGYEQYF.

For the CDR3, the DNA is TGCGCCAGCAGTGAGCTCGTAATCTTCTACAATGAGCAGTTCTTC. This sequence encodes CASSELVIFYNEQFF. The J gene is TRBJ2-1, the V gene TRBV10-2; no clear D. Germline V gene sequence: CDR1 WSHSY, CDR2 SAAADI. The CDR3 runs 15 residues. The V end was cut by 2 bases, the J end by 3 bases, with 11 bases between.

There are many counts of this clonotype. The V and J genes are TRBV27 and TRBJ2-7; 10 bases fit TRBD1. Germline V gene lookup returns CDR1 MNHEY and CDR2 SMNVEV (reference sequence). V lost 6 bases to trimming and J lost 2 bases; unmatched junction nucleotides: 4. This CDR3 has 14 amino acids. The CDR3 spells CASSTGTGAYEQYF. The CDR3 bases are TGTGCCAGCAGCACCGGGACAGGGGCCTACGAGCAGTACTTC.

This chain links TRBV14 with TRBJ1-1, with TRBD1 as a possible D gene (5 bases). This CDR3 region has 15 residues. V shed 0 bases and J shed 0 bases, with 8 bases lying between them. CDR1 is SGHDN, CDR2 FVKESK, per germline. The chain's CDR3 is CASSQDNRMNTEAFF. The CDR3 DNA follows: TGTGCCAGCAGCCAAGATAACAGGATGAACACTGAAGCTTTCTTT.

This clonotype was counted between two and nine times. This chain uses TRBV10-2 with TRBJ2-7, with D possibly TRBD1 on 5 matching bases. Trimming removed 2 bases at V and 0 bases at J, with 5 bases between. CDR1 and CDR2 (germline): WSHSY, SAAADI. This CDR3 is 13 amino acids long. The CDR3 coding sequence is TGCGCCAGCAGTGAGGGACACTCCTACGAGCAGTACTTC. Encoded protein: CASSEGHSYEQYF.

This clonotype was observed many times. Here the CDR3 reads CASSERDQFYNEQFF. The CDR3 coding sequence is TGTGCCAGCAGCGAGAGGGACCAGTTCTACAATGAGCAGTTCTTC. The rearrangement links TRBV9 to TRBJ2-1, with D perhaps being TRBD1 or TRBD2 (5 bases each). The V and J ends lost 3 bases and 3 bases respectively, with 13 bases between them. CDR1 is SGDLS and CDR2 is YYNGEE in the germline V gene. The CDR3 has 15 residues.

The sample holds a few counts of this clonotype. This chain connects TRBV28 to TRBJ1-6; D ambiguous. Per the germline V gene, CDR1 is MDHEN and CDR2 is SYDVKM. This CDR3 has 15 amino acids. The germline V and J ends were trimmed by 5 bases and 5 bases, with 13 bases remaining between them. CDR3 region: CASSPPVGNNSPLHF. In nucleotides, the CDR3 is TGTGCCAGCAGTCCCCCAGTAGGGAATAATTCACCCCTCCACTTT. The variable domain in full, with the rest retrieved from reference TRBV28 and TRBJ1-6, is DVKVTQSSRYLVKRTGEKVFLECVQDMDHENMFWYRQDPGLGLRLIYFSYDVKMKEKGDIPEGYSVSREKKERFSLILESASTNQTSMYLCASSPPVGNNSPLHFGNGTRLTVT.